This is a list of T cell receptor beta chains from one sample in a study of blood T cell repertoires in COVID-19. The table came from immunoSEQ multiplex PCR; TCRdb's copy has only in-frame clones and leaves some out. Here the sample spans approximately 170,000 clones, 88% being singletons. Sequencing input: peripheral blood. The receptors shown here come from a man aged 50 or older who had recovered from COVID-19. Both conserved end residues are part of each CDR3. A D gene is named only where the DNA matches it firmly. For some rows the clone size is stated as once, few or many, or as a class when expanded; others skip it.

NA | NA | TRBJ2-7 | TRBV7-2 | CASSLKETDSYEQYF | TGTGCCAGCAGCTTAAAGGAGACAGACTCCTACGAGCAGTACTTC
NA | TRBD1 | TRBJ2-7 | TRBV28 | CASSSPWTGTYEQYF | TGTGCCAGCAGTTCCCCTTGGACAGGTACCTACGAGCAGTACTTC
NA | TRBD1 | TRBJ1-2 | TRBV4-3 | CASSPTGGADYGYTF | TGCGCCAGCAGCCCTACAGGGGGCGCGGACTATGGCTACACCTTC
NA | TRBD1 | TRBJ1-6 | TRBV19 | CASTVDRENSPLHF | TGTGCCAGTACCGTGGACAGGGAAAATTCACCCCTCCACTTT
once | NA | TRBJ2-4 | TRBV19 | CASSSHRAAKNIQYF | TGTGCCAGTAGTTCCCACAGGGCTGCCAAAAACATTCAGTACTTC
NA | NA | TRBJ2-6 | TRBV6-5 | CASSPRVSGANVLTF | TGTGCCAGCAGCCCGCGCGTCTCTGGGGCCAACGTCCTGACTTTC
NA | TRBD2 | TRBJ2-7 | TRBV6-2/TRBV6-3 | CASSYSRAGAAYEQYF | TGTGCCAGCAGTTACAGTCGGGCGGGAGCGGCCTACGAGCAGTACTTC
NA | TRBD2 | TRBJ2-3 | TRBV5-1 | CASSLLAGSTDTQYF | TGCGCCAGCAGCTTACTAGCGGGGAGCACAGATACGCAGTATTTT
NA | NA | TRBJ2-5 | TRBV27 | CASSLSTGGPETQYF | TGTGCCAGCAGTTTATCTACGGGGGGCCCCGAGACCCAGTACTTC
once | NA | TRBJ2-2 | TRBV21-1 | CASSKPEKKELFF | TGTGCCAGCAGCAAACCGGAGAAAAAGGAGCTGTTTTTT
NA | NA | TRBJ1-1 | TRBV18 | CASSPPRGMNTEAFF | TGTGCCAGCTCACCACCGAGGGGGATGAACACTGAAGCTTTCTTT
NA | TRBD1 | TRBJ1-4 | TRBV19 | CASSPGTGYEKLFF | TGTGCCAGTAGCCCCGGGACAGGGTATGAAAAACTGTTTTTT
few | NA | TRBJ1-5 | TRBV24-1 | CATSDFSGSNQPQHF | TGTGCCACCAGTGATTTTTCAGGTTCCAATCAGCCCCAGCATTTT
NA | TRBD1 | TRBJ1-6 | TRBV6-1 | CASSEALGQGSGSPLHF | TGTGCCAGCAGTGAAGCGCTAGGACAGGGGTCCGGTTCACCCCTCCACTTT
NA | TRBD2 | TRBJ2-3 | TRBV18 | CASSPTSGGLTDTQYF | TGTGCCAGCTCACCTACTAGCGGGGGCCTCACAGATACGCAGTATTTT
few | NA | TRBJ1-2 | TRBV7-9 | CASSLEIYGYTF | TGTGCCAGCAGCTTGGAGATCTATGGCTACACCTTC
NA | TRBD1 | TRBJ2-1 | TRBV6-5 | CASRTGGGGSPEQFF | TGTGCCAGCAGAACAGGGGGCGGAGGTTCCCCTGAGCAGTTCTTC
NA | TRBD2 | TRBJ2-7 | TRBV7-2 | CASSLRREWHEQYF | TGTGCCAGCAGCTTACGGCGGGAGTGGCACGAGCAGTACTTC
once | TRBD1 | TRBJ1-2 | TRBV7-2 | CASSRDRVENGYTF | TGTGCCAGCAGCCGGGACAGGGTCGAGAATGGCTACACCTTC
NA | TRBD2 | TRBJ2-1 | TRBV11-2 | CASSLVTSGSFEQFF | TGTGCCAGCAGCTTAGTAACTAGCGGGAGTTTTGAGCAGTTCTTC
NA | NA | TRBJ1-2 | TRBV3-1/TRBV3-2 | CASSQAKGTSAGYTF | TGTGCCAGCAGCCAAGCTAAAGGGACTAGCGCTGGCTACACCTTC
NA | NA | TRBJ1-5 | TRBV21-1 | CASSGARGNQPQHF | TGTGCCAGCAGCGGGGCCCGGGGCAATCAGCCCCAGCATTTT
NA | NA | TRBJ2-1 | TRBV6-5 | CASSYGSEQFF | TGTGCCAGCAGTTACGGCTCGGAGCAGTTCTTC
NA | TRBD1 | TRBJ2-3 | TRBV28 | CASSVPGQGTDTQYF | TGTGCCAGCAGTGTGCCGGGACAGGGCACAGATACGCAGTATTTT
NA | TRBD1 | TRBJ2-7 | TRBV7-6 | CASSLGGTGWEYEQYF | TGTGCCAGCAGCTTAGGGGGGACAGGTTGGGAATACGAGCAGTACTTC
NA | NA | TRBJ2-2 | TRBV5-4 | CASSSQEAFTGELFF | TGTGCCAGCAGCTCGCAGGAGGCCTTCACCGGGGAGCTGTTTTTT
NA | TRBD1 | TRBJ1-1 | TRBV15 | CATSRAAGGNTEAFF | TGTGCCACCAGCAGGGCGGCAGGGGGGAACACTGAAGCTTTCTTT
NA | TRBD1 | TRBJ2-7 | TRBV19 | CASSPRQGTHYEQYF | TGTGCCAGTAGTCCTCGACAGGGAACCCACTACGAGCAGTACTTC
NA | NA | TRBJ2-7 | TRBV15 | CATSRGQGLNSYEQYF | TGTGCCACCAGCAGAGGGCAGGGGCTAAACTCCTACGAGCAGTACTTC
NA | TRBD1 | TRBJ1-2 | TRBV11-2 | CASSLGSSGGRGYTF | TGTGCCAGCAGCTTAGGTTCGTCAGGGGGCCGCGGCTACACCTTC
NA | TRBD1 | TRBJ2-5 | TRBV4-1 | CASSLAGTGGEETQYF | TGCGCCAGCAGCCTGGCCGGGACAGGGGGCGAAGAGACCCAGTACTTC
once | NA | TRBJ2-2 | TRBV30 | CAWSPTVSGELFF | TGTGCCTGGAGCCCGACAGTCTCCGGGGAGCTGTTTTTT
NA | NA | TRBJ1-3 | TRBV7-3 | CASSLNGGGTPSPIYF | TGTGCCAGCAGCTTAAATGGGGGGGGCACCCCTTCCCCCATATATTTT
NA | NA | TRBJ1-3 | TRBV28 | CASSFDWSSGNTIYF | TGTGCCAGCAGTTTTGACTGGAGCTCTGGAAACACCATATATTTT
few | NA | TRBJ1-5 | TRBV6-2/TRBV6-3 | CASSYPQSGLGGSNQPQHF | TGTGCCAGCAGTTACCCCCAGAGCGGATTAGGTGGAAGCAATCAGCCCCAGCATTTT
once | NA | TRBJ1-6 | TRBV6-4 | CASSARPVDPGSPLHF | TGTGCCAGCAGTGCTCGCCCTGTCGACCCGGGTTCACCCCTCCACTTT
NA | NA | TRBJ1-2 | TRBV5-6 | CASSLTANYGYTF | TGTGCCAGCAGCTTAACGGCTAACTATGGCTACACCTTC
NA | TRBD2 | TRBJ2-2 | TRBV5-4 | CASSWPGTRNTGELFF | TGTGCCAGCAGCTGGCCCGGGACTAGGAACACCGGGGAGCTGTTTTTT
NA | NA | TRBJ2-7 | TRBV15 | CATSSAGRGGTYEQYF | TGTGCCACCAGCAGCGCCGGAAGAGGGGGAACCTACGAGCAGTACTTC
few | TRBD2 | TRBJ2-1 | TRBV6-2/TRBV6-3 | CASSYPAGGRGSYNEQFF | TGTGCCAGCAGTTACCCGGCCGGCGGGAGGGGGTCCTACAATGAGCAGTTCTTC
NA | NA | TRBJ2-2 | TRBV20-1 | CSASTPGAYTGELFF | TGCAGTGCTAGTACCCCGGGAGCTTACACCGGGGAGCTGTTTTTT
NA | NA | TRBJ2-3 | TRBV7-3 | CASSLGTTTQYF | TGTGCCAGCAGCTTAGGGACAACCACGCAGTATTTT
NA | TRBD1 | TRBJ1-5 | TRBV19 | CASSAEDRGRQPQHF | TGTGCCAGTAGTGCCGAGGACAGGGGGCGACAGCCCCAGCATTTT
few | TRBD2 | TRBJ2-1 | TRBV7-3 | CASSAGLAKNNEQFF | TGTGCCAGCAGCGCGGGACTAGCGAAGAACAATGAGCAGTTCTTC
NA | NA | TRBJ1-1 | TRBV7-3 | CASSLSGTMNTEAFF | TGTGCCAGCAGCTTAAGCGGGACTATGAACACTGAAGCTTTCTTT
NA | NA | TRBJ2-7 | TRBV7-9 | CASSPNPTAGTYEQYF | TGTGCCAGCAGTCCAAACCCGACCGCGGGCACCTACGAGCAGTACTTC
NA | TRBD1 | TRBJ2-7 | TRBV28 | CASNGRGQNRYEQYF | TGTGCCAGCAATGGCCGGGGACAGAATAGGTACGAGCAGTACTTC
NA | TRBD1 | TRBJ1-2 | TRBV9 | CASRGQGGNYGYTF | TGTGCCAGCAGGGGACAGGGGGGAAACTATGGCTACACCTTC
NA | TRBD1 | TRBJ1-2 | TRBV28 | CASSPGTDQRGYTF | TGTGCCAGCTCCCCGGGGACAGATCAGCGCGGCTACACCTTC
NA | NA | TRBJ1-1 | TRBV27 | CASSLREGRLAFF | TGTGCCAGCAGTCTTCGGGAGGGGCGCCTAGCTTTCTTT
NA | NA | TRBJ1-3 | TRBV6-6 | CASSYRGVGNTIYF | TGTGCCAGCAGTTATCGAGGAGTTGGAAACACCATATATTTT
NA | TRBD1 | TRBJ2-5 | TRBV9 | CASSGSGQWETQYF | TGTGCCAGCAGCGGCTCGGGACAGTGGGAGACCCAGTACTTC
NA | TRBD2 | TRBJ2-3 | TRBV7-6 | CASSSIAGGLTDTQYF | TGTGCCAGCAGCTCAATAGCGGGGGGGCTCACAGATACGCAGTATTTT
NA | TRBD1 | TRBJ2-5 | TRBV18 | CASSPRQGDQETQYF | TGTGCCAGCTCACCCCGACAGGGGGACCAAGAGACCCAGTACTTC
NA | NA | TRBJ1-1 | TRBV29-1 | CSAGQTGTNTEAFF | TGCAGCGCTGGACAGACCGGAACGAACACTGAAGCTTTCTTT
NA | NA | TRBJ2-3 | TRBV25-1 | CASSKIGVTDTQYF | TGTGCCAGCAGCAAGATCGGGGTCACAGATACGCAGTATTTT
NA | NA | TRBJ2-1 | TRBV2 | CASEAEIYNEQFF | TGTGCCAGCGAGGCGGAGATCTACAATGAGCAGTTCTTC
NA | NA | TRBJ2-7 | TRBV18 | CASSLTLKDSGTYEQYF | TGTGCCAGCTCACTGACTCTAAAGGACAGCGGGACCTACGAGCAGTACTTC
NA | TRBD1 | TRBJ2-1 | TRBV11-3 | CASSSDRGPNNEQFF | TGTGCCAGCAGCTCGGACAGGGGGCCAAACAATGAGCAGTTCTTC
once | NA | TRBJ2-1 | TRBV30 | CAWSASGDNEQFF | TGTGCCTGGAGTGCCTCCGGGGACAATGAGCAGTTCTTC